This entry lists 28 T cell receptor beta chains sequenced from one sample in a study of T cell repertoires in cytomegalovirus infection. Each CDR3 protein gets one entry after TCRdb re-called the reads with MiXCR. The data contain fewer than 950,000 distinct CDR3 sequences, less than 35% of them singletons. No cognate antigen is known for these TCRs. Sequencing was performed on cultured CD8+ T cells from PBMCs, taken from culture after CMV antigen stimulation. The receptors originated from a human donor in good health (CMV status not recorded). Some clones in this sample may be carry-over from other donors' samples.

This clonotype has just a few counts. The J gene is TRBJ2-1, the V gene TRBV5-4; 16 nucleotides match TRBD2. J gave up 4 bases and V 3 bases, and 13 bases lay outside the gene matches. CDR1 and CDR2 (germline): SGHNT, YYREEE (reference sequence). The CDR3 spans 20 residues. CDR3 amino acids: CASSSVRGTSGGVRYNEQFF. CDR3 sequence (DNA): TGTGCCAGCAGCTCAGTCAGGGGGACTAGCGGGGGGGTGAGGTACAATGAGCAGTTCTTC.

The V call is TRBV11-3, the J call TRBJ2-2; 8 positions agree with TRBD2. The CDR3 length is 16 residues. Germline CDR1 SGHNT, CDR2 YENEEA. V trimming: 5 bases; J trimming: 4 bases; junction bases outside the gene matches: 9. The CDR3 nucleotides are TGTGCCAGCAGCCAGGCGGGGGGTCCCTCCACCGGGGAGCTGTTTTTT. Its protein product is CASSQAGGPSTGELFF.

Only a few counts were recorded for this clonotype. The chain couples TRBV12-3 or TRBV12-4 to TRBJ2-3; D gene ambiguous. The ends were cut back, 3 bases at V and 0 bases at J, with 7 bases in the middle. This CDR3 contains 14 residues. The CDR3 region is CASSFFDSTDTQYF. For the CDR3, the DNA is TGTGCCAGCAGTTTTTTTGATAGCACAGATACGCAGTATTTT.

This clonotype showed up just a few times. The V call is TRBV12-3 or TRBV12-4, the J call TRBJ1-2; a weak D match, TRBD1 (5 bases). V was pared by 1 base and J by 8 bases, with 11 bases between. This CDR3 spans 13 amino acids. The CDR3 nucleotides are TGTGCCAGCAGTTTAGTCAGGGCCTACGGCTACACCTTC. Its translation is CASSLVRAYGYTF.

The CDR3 nucleotides are TGTGCCAGCAGCTTAGGATTGCCCTATGGCTACACCTTC. Its translation: CASSLGLPYGYTF. This chain uses TRBV7-9 with TRBJ1-2; D gene unclear. CDR1 SEHNR and CDR2 FQNEAQ come from the germline V gene (reference sequence). V was pared by 1 base and J by 4 bases, with 7 bases between. The CDR3 contains 13 residues. Based on the CDR3 plus reference TRBV7-9 and TRBJ1-2, the full variable domain is DTGVSQNPRHKITKRGQNVTFRCDPISEHNRLYWYRQTLGQGPEFLTYFQNEAQLEKSRLLSDRFSAERPKGSFSTLEIQRTEQGDSAMYLCASSLGLPYGYTFGSGTRLTVV.

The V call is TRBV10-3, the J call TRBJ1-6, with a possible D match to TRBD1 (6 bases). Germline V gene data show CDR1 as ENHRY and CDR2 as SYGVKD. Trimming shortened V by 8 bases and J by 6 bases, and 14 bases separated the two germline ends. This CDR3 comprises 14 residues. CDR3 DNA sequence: TGTGCCATCGGGGCAGGGGTGTTTAATTCACCCCTCCACTTT. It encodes CAIGAGVFNSPLHF.

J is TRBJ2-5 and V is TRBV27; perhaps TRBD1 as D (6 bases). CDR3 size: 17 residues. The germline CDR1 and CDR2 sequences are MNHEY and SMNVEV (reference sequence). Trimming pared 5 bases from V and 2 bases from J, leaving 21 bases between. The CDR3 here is CASSLISTGTLQETQYF. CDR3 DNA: TGTGCCAGCAGTCTCATCTCCACCGGGACACTTCAAGAGACCCAGTACTTC.

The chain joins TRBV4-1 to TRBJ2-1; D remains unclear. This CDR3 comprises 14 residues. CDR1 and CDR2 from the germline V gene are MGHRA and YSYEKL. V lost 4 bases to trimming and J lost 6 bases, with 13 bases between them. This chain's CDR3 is CASSLLMDLNEQFF. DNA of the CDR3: TGCGCCAGCAGCCTCTTGATGGACCTCAATGAGCAGTTCTTC.

CDR3 nucleotides: TGTGCCAGCAGCTTTGGGACGGCTTCTGGCGAGCAGTACTTC. Translation: CASSFGTASGEQYF. J is TRBJ2-7 and V is TRBV11-3, with D perhaps matching TRBD1 or TRBD2 (5 bases each). Deletions cut 3 bases from V and 6 bases from J, with 15 bases between. The CDR3 length is 14 residues. Germline CDR1 is SGHNT and CDR2 is YENEEA. The variable domain in full, with the rest retrieved from reference TRBV11-3 and TRBJ2-7, is EAGVVQSPRYKIIEKKQPVAFWCNPISGHNTLYWYLQNLGQGPELLIRYENEEAVDDSQLPKDRFSAERLKGVDSTLKIQPAELGDSAVYLCASSFGTASGEQYFGPGTRLTVT.

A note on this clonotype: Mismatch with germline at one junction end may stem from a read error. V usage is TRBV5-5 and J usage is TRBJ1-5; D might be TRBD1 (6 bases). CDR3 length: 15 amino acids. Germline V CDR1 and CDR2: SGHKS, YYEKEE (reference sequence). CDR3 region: CANSLRGGGNQPQHF. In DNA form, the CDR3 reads TGTGCCAACAGCTTGAGGGGGGGCGGCAATCAGCCCCAGCATTTT.

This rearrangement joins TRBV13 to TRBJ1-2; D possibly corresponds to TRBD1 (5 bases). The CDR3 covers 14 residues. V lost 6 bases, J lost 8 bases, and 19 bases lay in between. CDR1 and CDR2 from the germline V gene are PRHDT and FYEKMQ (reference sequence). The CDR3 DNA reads TGTGCCAGCAGTCGGGGCAGGGCGAGTGGGGGCTACACCTTC. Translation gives CASSRGRASGGYTF.

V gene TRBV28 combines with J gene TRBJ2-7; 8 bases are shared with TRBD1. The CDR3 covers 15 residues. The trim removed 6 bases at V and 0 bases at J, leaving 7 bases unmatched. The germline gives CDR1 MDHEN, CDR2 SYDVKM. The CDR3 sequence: CASSLRTGSSYEQYV. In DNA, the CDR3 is TGTGCCAGCAGCCTCCGGACAGGGAGCTCCTACGAGCAGTACGTC.

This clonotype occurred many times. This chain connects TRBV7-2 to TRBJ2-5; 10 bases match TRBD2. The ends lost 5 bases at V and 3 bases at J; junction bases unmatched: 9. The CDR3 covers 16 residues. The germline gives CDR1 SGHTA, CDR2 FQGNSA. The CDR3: CASSPRSLAGEETQYF. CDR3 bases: TGTGCCAGCAGCCCGCGGAGCCTAGCGGGGGAAGAGACCCAGTACTTC.

This CDR3 reads CASSYQTGPGGYGYTF. The CDR3 bases are TGTGCCAGCAGTTACCAAACCGGGCCAGGAGGTTATGGCTACACCTTC. The genes are TRBV6-5 and TRBJ1-2; D is uncertain. The CDR3 extends over 16 amino acids. The germline CDR1 and CDR2 sequences are MNHEY and SVGAGI. V was cut by 2 bases and J by 5 bases, with 18 bases left in between.

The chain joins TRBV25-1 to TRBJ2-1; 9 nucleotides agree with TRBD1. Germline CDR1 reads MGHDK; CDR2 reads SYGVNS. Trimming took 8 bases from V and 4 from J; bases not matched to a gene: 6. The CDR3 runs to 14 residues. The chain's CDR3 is CASWDRERYNEQFF. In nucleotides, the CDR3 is TGTGCCAGCTGGGACAGGGAGCGGTACAATGAGCAGTTCTTC.

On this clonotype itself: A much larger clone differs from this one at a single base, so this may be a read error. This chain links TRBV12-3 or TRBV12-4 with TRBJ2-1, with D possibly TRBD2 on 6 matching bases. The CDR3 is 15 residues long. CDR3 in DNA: TGTACCAGCACCACCAGGGAGGTCTCCTACAATGAGCAGTTCTTC. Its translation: CTSTTREVSYNEQFF.

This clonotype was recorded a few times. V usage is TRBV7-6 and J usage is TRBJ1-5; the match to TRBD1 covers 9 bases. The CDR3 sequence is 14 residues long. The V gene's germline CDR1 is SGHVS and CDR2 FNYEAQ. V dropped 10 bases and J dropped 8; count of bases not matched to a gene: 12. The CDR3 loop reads CATFRGQGGKPQHF. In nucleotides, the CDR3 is TGTGCCACCTTCAGGGGACAGGGAGGGAAGCCCCAGCATTTT.

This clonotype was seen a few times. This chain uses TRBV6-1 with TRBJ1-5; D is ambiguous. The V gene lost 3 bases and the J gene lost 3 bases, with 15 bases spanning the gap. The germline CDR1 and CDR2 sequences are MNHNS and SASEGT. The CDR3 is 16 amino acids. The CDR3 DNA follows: TGTGCCAGCAGTGATTCTACGGTCCCTATCAATCAGCCCCAGCATTTT. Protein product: CASSDSTVPINQPQHF.

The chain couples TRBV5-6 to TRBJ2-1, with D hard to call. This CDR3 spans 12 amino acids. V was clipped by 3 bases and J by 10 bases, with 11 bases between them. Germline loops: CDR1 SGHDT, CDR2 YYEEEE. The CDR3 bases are TGTGCCAGCAGCTCAGGACGTCGGGAGCAGTTCTTC. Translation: CASSSGRREQFF.

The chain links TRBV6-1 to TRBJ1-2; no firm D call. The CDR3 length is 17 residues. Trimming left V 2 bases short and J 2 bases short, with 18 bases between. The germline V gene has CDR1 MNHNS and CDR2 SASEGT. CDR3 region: CASSEFGTASRNYGYTF. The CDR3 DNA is TGTGCCAGCAGTGAATTTGGAACAGCCTCGCGGAACTATGGCTACACCTTC.

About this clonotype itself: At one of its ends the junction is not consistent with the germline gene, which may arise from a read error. The CDR3 loop reads CANSPAGGEGYEKLFF. In DNA, the CDR3 is TGTGCCAACTCACCAGCCGGGGGCGAGGGGTACGAAAAACTGTTTTTT. J is TRBJ1-4 and V is TRBV18; a weak D match, TRBD1 (6 bases). The CDR3 is 16 residues long. Per the germline V gene, CDR1 is KGHSH and CDR2 is LQKENI.

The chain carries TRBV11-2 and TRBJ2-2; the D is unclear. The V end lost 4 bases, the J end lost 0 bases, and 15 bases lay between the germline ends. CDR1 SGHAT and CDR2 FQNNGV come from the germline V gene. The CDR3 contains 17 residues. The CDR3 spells CASSSVGSRANTGELFF. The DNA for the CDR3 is TGTGCCAGCAGCTCCGTCGGAAGTCGCGCGAACACCGGGGAGCTGTTTTTT.

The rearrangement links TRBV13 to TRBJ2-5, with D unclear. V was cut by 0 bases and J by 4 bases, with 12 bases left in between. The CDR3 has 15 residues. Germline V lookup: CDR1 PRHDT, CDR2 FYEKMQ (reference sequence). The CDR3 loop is CASSLGMEFGETQYF. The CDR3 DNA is TGTGCCAGCAGCTTAGGCATGGAATTCGGAGAGACCCAGTACTTC.

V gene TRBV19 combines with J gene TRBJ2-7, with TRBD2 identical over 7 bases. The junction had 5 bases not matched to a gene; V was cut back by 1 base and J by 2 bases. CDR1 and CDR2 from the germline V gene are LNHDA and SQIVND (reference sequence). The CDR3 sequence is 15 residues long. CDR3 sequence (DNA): TGTGCCAGTAGTATAGCACTAGCGCCAACCTACGAGCAGTACTTC. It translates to CASSIALAPTYEQYF.

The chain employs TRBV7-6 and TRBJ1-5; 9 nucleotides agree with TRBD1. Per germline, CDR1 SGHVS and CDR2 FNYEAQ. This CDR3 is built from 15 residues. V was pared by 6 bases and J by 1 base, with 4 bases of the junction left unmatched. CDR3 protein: CASRATGGSNQPQHF. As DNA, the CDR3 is TGTGCCAGCAGGGCGACAGGGGGAAGCAATCAGCCCCAGCATTTT.

CDR3 residues: CASSDPLSGTVNYGYTF. The DNA for the CDR3 is TGTGCCAGCAGCGACCCTTTGTCCGGGACAGTTAACTATGGCTACACCTTC. V is TRBV9 and J is TRBJ1-2, with TRBD1 matching 7 bases. This CDR3 has 17 residues. V shed 3 bases, J shed 1 base, and the junction held 12 bases outside the gene matches. Germline lookup yields CDR1 SGDLS and CDR2 YYNGEE.

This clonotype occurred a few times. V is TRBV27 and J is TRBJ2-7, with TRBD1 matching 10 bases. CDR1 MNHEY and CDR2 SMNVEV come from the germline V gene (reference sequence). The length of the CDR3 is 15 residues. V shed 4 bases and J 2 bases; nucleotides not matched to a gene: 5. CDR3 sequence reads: CASSWDRGSPYEQYF. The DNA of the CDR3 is TGTGCCAGCAGTTGGGACAGGGGTTCCCCCTACGAGCAGTACTTC.

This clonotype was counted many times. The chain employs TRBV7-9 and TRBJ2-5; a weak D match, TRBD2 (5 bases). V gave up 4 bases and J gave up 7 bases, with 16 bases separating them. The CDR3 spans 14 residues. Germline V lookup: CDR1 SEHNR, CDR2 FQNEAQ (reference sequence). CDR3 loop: CASSSTAVLATQYF. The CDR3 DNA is TGTGCCAGCAGCTCAACAGCGGTTTTGGCGACCCAGTACTTC.